The 30 T cell receptor beta chains reported below all come from one sample, sequenced in a study of CD4 and CD8 cells across lung adenocarcinoma regions. One entry per CDR3 protein results from TCRdb running MiXCR on the PCR reads. The sample records about 12,000 distinct CDR3 sequences, approximately 50% being singletons. Sequenced material: CD8+ T cells from the center of a lung tumor. These TCRs come from a female donor with lung adenocarcinoma. The CD4 and CD8 labels of this study may be unreliable.

Sample share makes this clonotype medium-sized (0.01 to 0.1%). The chain recombines TRBV10-1 with TRBJ2-1; D is undetermined. This CDR3 region has 14 residues. Germline V lookup: CDR1 WNHNN, CDR2 SYGVQD (reference sequence). Between the trimmed V and J ends, which lost 8 bases and 5 bases, there was a span of 16 bases. The CDR3 spells CASFFCPTNNEQFF. The CDR3 bases are TGCGCCAGCTTTTTTTGTCCGACGAACAATGAGCAGTTCTTC.

This sequence joins TRBV7-6 and TRBJ1-1, with 7 nucleotides matching TRBD1. V was clipped by 5 bases and J by 7 bases; unmatched bases: 19. The CDR3 has 17 amino acids. CDR1 and CDR2 (germline): SGHVS, FNYEAQ. The CDR3 coding sequence is TGTGCCAGCAGCCCCGGGGCAGGGGGACTGGAAGTGGGTGAAGCTTTCTTT. Translating it yields CASSPGAGGLEVGEAFF.

The chain combines TRBV7-3 with TRBJ2-3, with 9 nucleotides matching TRBD1. The CDR3 is made up of 14 amino acids. V was pared by 5 bases and J by 4 bases, with 4 bases of the junction left unmatched. Germline loops: CDR1 SGHTA, CDR2 FQGTGA. CDR3 coding DNA: TGTGCCAGCAGCGGGACAGGGCCGGCAGATACGCAGTATTTT. Amino acids: CASSGTGPADTQYF. Complete variable domain (other parts from reference TRBV7-3 and TRBJ2-3): GAGVSQTPSNKVTEKGKYVELRCDPISGHTALYWYRQSLGQGPEFLIYFQGTGAADDSGLPNDRFFAVRPEGSVSTLKIQRTERGDSAVYLCASSGTGPADTQYFGPGTRLTVL.

CDR3 coding DNA: TGTGCCAGCAGTTATCGGCAGGGGATCAGAAATGAGCAGTTCTTC. Translation gives CASSYRQGIRNEQFF. The chain is built from TRBV6-5 and TRBJ2-1; maybe TRBD1 (6 bases). Germline V CDR1 and CDR2: MNHEY, SVGAGI. The germline V and J ends were trimmed by 3 bases and 7 bases, with 16 bases remaining between them. This CDR3 is 15 amino acids long.

This clonotype was detected only a few times. The V gene is TRBV6-1, the J gene TRBJ2-1, with D possibly matching TRBD2 (5 bases). V shed 4 bases and J shed 2 bases, with 12 bases lying between them. The CDR3 spans 15 residues. Germline V gene data show CDR1 as MNHNS and CDR2 as SASEGT. The DNA of the CDR3 is TGTGCCAGCAGTGCCGGCGGAGGACCCTACAATGAGCAGTTCTTC. It yields the protein CASSAGGGPYNEQFF.

This clonotype was observed a few times. This chain uses TRBV10-1 with TRBJ1-5; D possibly corresponds to TRBD1 (5 bases). The CDR3 consists of 13 residues. The V end was cut by 5 bases, the J end by 1 base, with 6 bases between. In germline, CDR1 is WNHNN, CDR2 SYGVQD (reference sequence). This chain's CDR3 is CASSRDSNQPQHF. The CDR3 DNA follows: TGCGCCAGCAGTCGGGACAGCAATCAGCCCCAGCATTTT.

The chain employs TRBV4-1 and TRBJ2-3; TRBD2 aligns across 9 bases. This CDR3 spans 15 amino acids. Trimming cost V 1 base and J 3 bases; bases outside gene matches: 2. Per the germline V gene, CDR1 is MGHRA and CDR2 is YSYEKL. CDR3 sequence: CASSQGAGGTDTQYF. CDR3 nucleotide sequence: TGCGCCAGCAGCCAAGGGGCGGGGGGGACAGATACGCAGTATTTT.

J is TRBJ2-2 and V is TRBV7-2; D is ambiguous. CDR1 and CDR2 from the germline V gene are SGHTA and FQGNSA. Trimming took off 1 base at V and 5 bases at J, with 5 bases between the two ends. The length of the CDR3 is 13 residues. The DNA of the CDR3 is TGTGCCAGCAGCTTAGATGGTACCGGGGAGCTGTTTTTT. Its translation is CASSLDGTGELFF.

There are a few counts of this clonotype. The chain uses TRBV6-1 and TRBJ2-7; tentatively, D is TRBD1 or TRBD2 (6 bases each). Germline V gives CDR1 MNHNS, CDR2 SASEGT. Trimming left V 5 bases short and J 1 base short, with 18 bases between. This CDR3 spans 16 amino acids. DNA of the CDR3: TGTGCCAGCAGTAATAAGGGGGGCCTGATATCCTACGAGCAGTACTTC. As protein: CASSNKGGLISYEQYF.

V gene TRBV25-1 combines with J gene TRBJ2-1; 7 positions agree with TRBD1. This CDR3 region has 16 residues. The V segment lost 3 bases and the J segment 7 bases; nucleotides outside the gene matches: 12. Germline CDR1 and CDR2: MGHDK and SYGVNS. CDR3: CASSDASRGPINEQFF. The DNA of the CDR3 is TGTGCCAGCAGTGACGCCTCTAGGGGGCCGATTAATGAGCAGTTCTTC.

A note on this clonotype: A read error may produce the germline difference seen at one junction end. The J gene is TRBJ2-4, the V gene TRBV6-5; D is possibly TRBD1 or TRBD2 (5 bases each). The CDR3 contains 15 residues. Looked up from germline, CDR1 is MNHEY and CDR2 is SVGAGI. CDR3 sequence reads: CARSSGQRGKNMQYF. DNA for the CDR3: TGTGCCCGCAGTTCGGGGCAGAGAGGCAAAAACATGCAGTATTTC.

The chain joins TRBV5-1 to TRBJ2-1, with 7 bases matching TRBD2. The DNA end lines up better with TRBJ2-5; the J call may be wrong. The germline V gene has CDR1 SGHRS and CDR2 YFSETQ. The CDR3 is 16 amino acids. The CDR3 here is CASSLGASGIKETQYF. In DNA, the CDR3 is TGCGCCAGCAGTTTAGGCGCTAGCGGTATAAAAGAGACCCAGTACTTC.

V usage is TRBV12-3 or TRBV12-4 and J usage is TRBJ2-2, with 12 positions matching TRBD1. Unmatched junction bases numbered 10, after V lost 4 bases and J lost 7 bases. The CDR3 extends over 17 amino acids. DNA for the CDR3: TGTGCCAGCAGTTCAACTCGGGACAGGGGGCAAAGCGGGGAGCTGTTTTTT. Translating it yields CASSSTRDRGQSGELFF.

This clonotype was seen only once. The chain is built from TRBV5-4 and TRBJ1-1, with 9 bases lining up with TRBD1. Germline V CDR1 and CDR2: SGHNT, YYREEE (reference sequence). V lost 5 bases, J lost 3 bases, and 5 bases stayed unmatched. The CDR3 contains 14 residues. The chain's CDR3 is CASREDRGDTEAFF. The CDR3 nucleotides read TGTGCCAGCAGAGAGGACAGGGGCGACACTGAAGCTTTCTTT. The full variable domain, completed using reference TRBV5-4 and TRBJ1-1, is ETGVTQSPTHLIKTRGQQVTLRCSSQSGHNTVSWYQQALGQGPQFIFQYYREEENGRGNFPPRFSGLQFPNYSSELNVNALELDDSALYLCASREDRGDTEAFFGQGTRLTVV.

CDR3 sequence (DNA): TGCGCCAGCAGCACTGCGGGGGGGAATAGAGCTTTCTTT. Its translation is CASSTAGGNRAFF. The chain recombines TRBV10-1 with TRBJ1-1, with TRBD1 as a possible D gene (5 bases). The CDR3 is made up of 13 amino acids. Germline CDR1 is WNHNN and CDR2 is SYGVQD (reference sequence). The V end lost 6 bases, the J end lost 10 bases, and 18 bases lay between the germline ends.

This clonotype is classed as medium-sized. V usage is TRBV6-1 and J usage is TRBJ2-1; D uncertain. V was pared by 1 base and J by 8 bases, with 9 bases between. Germline values: CDR1 MNHNS, CDR2 SASEGT. CDR3 length: 13 residues. CDR3 sequence (DNA): TGTGCCAGCAGTGAAGGGACCAGCGATGAGCAGTTCTTC. This sequence encodes CASSEGTSDEQFF.

Of note for this clonotype: One end of the junction does not line up with germline, which may come from a read error. This chain joins TRBV27 and TRBJ2-4; TRBD1 matches 7 bases. Germline CDR1 reads MNHEY; CDR2 reads SMNVEV (reference sequence). The CDR3 has 16 amino acids. CDR3 bases: TGTGCCAGCAGTTTCCACCGGACAGGAGCCAAAAACATGCAGTATTTC. This translates into CASSFHRTGAKNMQYF.

This clonotype occurred a few times. V is TRBV10-1 and J is TRBJ2-3; D unclear. Trimming removed 3 bases from V and 1 base from J, with 8 bases in between. The CDR3 runs 14 residues. Per germline, CDR1 WNHNN and CDR2 SYGVQD (reference sequence). CDR3 in amino acids: CASSDPRRTDTQYF. CDR3 DNA: TGCGCCAGCAGTGATCCGAGGCGCACAGATACGCAGTATTTT.

This clonotype was seen a handful of times. The chain is built from TRBV6-1 and TRBJ1-1, with a tentative D call TRBD1 (6 bases). The V and J ends lost 6 bases and 1 base respectively, with 12 bases between them. Germline CDR1 MNHNS, CDR2 SASEGT. The CDR3 runs to 14 residues. Here the CDR3 reads CASSLGGSNTEAFF. The CDR3 DNA is TGTGCCAGCAGCCTAGGGGGGTCGAACACTGAAGCTTTCTTT.

The V call is TRBV6-1, the J call TRBJ2-1, with TRBD1 matching over 7 bases. CDR1 and CDR2 from the germline V gene are MNHNS and SASEGT. The CDR3 has 13 amino acids. V shed 6 bases and J 5 bases; nucleotides not matched to a gene: 4. The CDR3 protein is CASRRDRNNEQFF. The DNA of the CDR3 is TGTGCCAGCAGGAGGGACAGAAACAATGAGCAGTTCTTC.

This clonotype has at least ten counts. V usage is TRBV6-1 and J usage is TRBJ2-2; 9 positions agree with TRBD2. The germline V gene encodes CDR1 MNHNS and CDR2 SASEGT. The CDR3 extends over 16 amino acids. The junction had 9 bases not matched to a gene; V was cut back by 6 bases and J by 4 bases. CDR3 amino acids: CASRGGGAASTGELFF. The CDR3 coding sequence is TGTGCCAGCAGGGGCGGGGGGGCCGCGAGCACCGGGGAGCTGTTTTTT.

The chain links TRBV27 to TRBJ2-1, with 9 bases fitting TRBD1. V trimming: 3 bases; J trimming: 6 bases; junction bases outside the gene matches: 9. CDR1 is MNHEY and CDR2 is SMNVEV in the germline V gene (reference sequence). The CDR3 contains 16 residues. The CDR3 DNA follows: TGTGCCAGCAGTTTGTGGGGGGGACAGGGTCGCAATGAGCAGTTCTTC. The encoded protein is CASSLWGGQGRNEQFF.

This clonotype ranks as medium-sized. V is TRBV6-1 and J is TRBJ1-2; 10 bases fit TRBD1. The CDR3 runs 14 residues. CDR1 and CDR2 (germline): MNHNS, SASEGT. The trim removed 7 bases at V and 2 bases at J, leaving 4 bases unmatched. In nucleotides, the CDR3 is TGTGCCAGCACACTGGGACAGGGGAACTATGGCTACACCTTC. Protein sequence: CASTLGQGNYGYTF.

This clonotype is large in the sample. J is TRBJ2-1 and V is TRBV27, with TRBD1 matching 10 bases. The CDR3 has 16 residues. V lost 1 base to trimming and J lost 10 bases; unmatched junction nucleotides: 10. CDR1 and CDR2 (germline): MNHEY, SMNVEV (reference sequence). The CDR3 nucleotides read TGTGCCAGCAGTTTATTTTTAGGGACAGGGGCTGTCGAGCAGTTCTTC. It is translated as CASSLFLGTGAVEQFF.

The chain employs TRBV28 and TRBJ2-1, with D tentatively TRBD2 (6 bases). V lost 4 bases and J lost 12, with 19 bases in between. The CDR3 totals 14 residues. CDR1 is MDHEN and CDR2 is SYDVKM in the germline V gene. The CDR3 loop reads CASSSGRGSRGQFF. The CDR3 coding sequence is TGTGCCAGCAGTTCTGGACGGGGATCGCGGGGGCAGTTCTTC.

The CDR3, as DNA: TGTGCCAGCAGTGCCACCGGGACAGACTATGGCTACACCTTC. Protein sequence: CASSATGTDYGYTF. The chain has TRBV6-1 and TRBJ1-2, with TRBD1 identical over 7 bases. This CDR3 has 14 residues. Germline V gives CDR1 MNHNS, CDR2 SASEGT. Trimming cost V 4 bases and J 3 bases; bases outside gene matches: 5.

This clonotype has only a few counts. The gene calls are TRBV25-1 and TRBJ2-1; 8 bases are shared with TRBD1. With V trimmed by 6 bases and J by 10 bases, 8 bases remained unmatched. Germline CDR1 reads MGHDK; CDR2 reads SYGVNS. This CDR3 comprises 13 residues. CDR3 in amino acids: CASSIQGVKEQFF. The DNA for the CDR3 is TGTGCCAGCAGCATACAGGGGGTAAAAGAGCAGTTCTTC.

This clonotype was observed many times. The chain links TRBV6-1 to TRBJ1-6; D gene unclear. V was clipped by 10 bases and J by 6 bases, with 22 bases between them. This CDR3 has 16 residues. CDR1 MNHNS and CDR2 SASEGT come from the germline V gene. The CDR3 loop reads CATTRAGRGGNSPLHF. CDR3 coding DNA: TGTGCCACCACGCGGGCGGGAAGAGGTGGTAATTCACCCCTCCACTTT.

As for this clonotype: At one boundary the junction diverges from the germline segment, which might be a read error. The chain couples TRBV6-5 to TRBJ2-2; 9 bases align to TRBD1. The CDR3 runs to 16 residues. In germline, CDR1 is MNHEY, CDR2 SVGAGI. DNA for the CDR3: TGTGCCAGCATGTTCGCCGGGACAGGGAGCACAGGGGCGCTGTTTTTT. Its translation is CASMFAGTGSTGALFF.

The chain joins TRBV6-1 to TRBJ1-1; 8 nucleotides line up with TRBD1. Trimming at V came to 2 bases and at J to 5 bases, leaving 4 bases not matched to a gene. Germline V gives CDR1 MNHNS, CDR2 SASEGT. CDR3 size: 14 residues. This CDR3 reads CASSEPGGWTEAFF. DNA for the CDR3: TGTGCCAGCAGTGAACCAGGGGGCTGGACTGAAGCTTTCTTT.